The rows below give T cell receptor beta chains drawn from one sample of a study of blood T cell repertoires in COVID-19. Data came from immunoSEQ multiplex PCR; TCRdb stores just in-frame clones and leaves some out. The sample has 100,000 to 120,000 clones; about 79% are singletons. Sequencing was done on a sample of peripheral blood. The receptors shown here come from a woman aged 80 or older with active or convalescent COVID-19. CDR3s include the opening cysteine and the closing phenylalanine or tryptophan. The D gene is left open where the match is weak. Where a row states a size, it is once, few, many or the class of an expanded clone; other rows omit it.

d_gene	v_gene	j_gene	abundance	CDR3aa	CDR3nt
.	TRBV2	TRBJ2-7	.	CASIISAGYAYEQYF	TGTGCCAGCATCATATCAGCAGGGTATGCATACGAGCAGTACTTC
.	TRBV7-6	TRBJ2-7	.	CASILPWRVFDYEQYF	TGTGCCAGCATCCTCCCCTGGAGGGTCTTTGACTACGAGCAGTACTTC
TRBD1	TRBV2	TRBJ2-7	once	CASSDPRTGAFYEQYF	TGTGCCAGCAGTGACCCCCGGACAGGGGCGTTTTACGAGCAGTACTTC
.	TRBV18	TRBJ1-3	few	CASSPSWQGGNTIYF	TGTGCCAGCTCACCGTCGTGGCAGGGTGGCAACACCATATATTTT
.	TRBV7-8	TRBJ2-7	once	CASSYQGSEQYF	TGTGCCAGCAGCTACCAGGGTTCCGAGCAGTACTTC
.	TRBV7-2	TRBJ1-2	.	CASSLLSGGRDGYTF	TGTGCCAGCAGCTTACTGTCGGGGGGGCGGGATGGCTACACCTTC
.	TRBV20-1	TRBJ1-4	.	CSASPGQPLSEKLFF	TGCAGTGCTAGTCCTGGACAGCCCTTATCCGAAAAACTGTTTTTT
TRBD2	TRBV18	TRBJ2-7	.	CASSPIPLAGEQYF	TGTGCCAGCTCTCCTATCCCACTAGCGGGCGAGCAGTACTTC
.	TRBV7-8	TRBJ2-2	.	CASSHAGRDTGELFF	TGTGCCAGCAGCCATGCGGGCAGAGACACCGGGGAGCTGTTTTTT
.	TRBV6-1	TRBJ1-2	.	CASSGGQGSLGYGYTF	TGTGCCAGCAGTGGAGGTCAGGGTAGTTTGGGCTATGGCTACACCTTC
TRBD1	TRBV7-9	TRBJ1-2	.	CASSLPTGVRYGYTF	TGTGCCAGCAGCTTACCTACAGGGGTGAGGTATGGCTACACCTTC
.	TRBV5-4	TRBJ2-3	.	CASSKRQGGSTDTQYF	TGTGCCAGCAGCAAAAGACAGGGAGGTAGCACAGATACGCAGTATTTT
TRBD2	TRBV7-9	TRBJ2-1	.	CASSQGLAGDEQFF	TGTGCCAGCAGCCAGGGACTAGCGGGCGATGAGCAGTTCTTC
.	TRBV7-9	TRBJ2-5	.	CASSSQETQYF	TGTGCCAGCAGCTCTCAAGAGACCCAGTACTTC
.	TRBV4-2	TRBJ2-1	.	CASSQDLLGGEQFF	TGTGCCAGCAGCCAAGACCTCCTGGGGGGTGAGCAGTTCTTC